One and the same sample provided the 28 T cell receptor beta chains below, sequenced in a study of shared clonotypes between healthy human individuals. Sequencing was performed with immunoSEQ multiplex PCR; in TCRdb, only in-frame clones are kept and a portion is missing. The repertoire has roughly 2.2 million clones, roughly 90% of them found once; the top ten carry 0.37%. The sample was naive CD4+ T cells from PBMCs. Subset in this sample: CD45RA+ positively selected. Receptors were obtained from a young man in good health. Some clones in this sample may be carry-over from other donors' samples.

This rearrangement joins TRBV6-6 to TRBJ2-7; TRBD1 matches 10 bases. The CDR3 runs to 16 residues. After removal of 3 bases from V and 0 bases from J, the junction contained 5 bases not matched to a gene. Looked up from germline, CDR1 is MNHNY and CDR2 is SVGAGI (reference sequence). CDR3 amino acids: CASSYLGTGVSYEQYF. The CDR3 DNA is TGTGCCAGCAGTTATCTTGGGACAGGGGTCTCCTACGAGCAGTACTTC.

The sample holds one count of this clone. In DNA form, the CDR3 reads TGTGCCAGCAGTTTAGAAGGCGGGAGATACGAGCAGTACTTC. Translated, it gives CASSLEGGRYEQYF. The chain couples TRBV6-1 to TRBJ2-7, with 7 bases that match TRBD2. The germline gives CDR1 MNHNS, CDR2 SASEGT. Trimming cost V 5 bases and J 4 bases; bases outside gene matches: 8. This CDR3 contains 14 residues.

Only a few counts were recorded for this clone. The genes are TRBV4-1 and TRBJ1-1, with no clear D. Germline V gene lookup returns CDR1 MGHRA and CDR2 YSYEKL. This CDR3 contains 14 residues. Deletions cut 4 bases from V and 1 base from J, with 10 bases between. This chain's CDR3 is CASSRGDRNTEAFF. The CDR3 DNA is TGCGCCAGCAGCCGCGGGGATCGGAACACTGAAGCTTTCTTT.

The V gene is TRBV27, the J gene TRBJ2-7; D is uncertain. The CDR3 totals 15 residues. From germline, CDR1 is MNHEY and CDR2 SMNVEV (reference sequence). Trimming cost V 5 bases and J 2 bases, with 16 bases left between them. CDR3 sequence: CASSTMLDGAYEQYF. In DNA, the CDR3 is TGTGCCAGCAGTACCATGCTGGACGGAGCCTACGAGCAGTACTTC.

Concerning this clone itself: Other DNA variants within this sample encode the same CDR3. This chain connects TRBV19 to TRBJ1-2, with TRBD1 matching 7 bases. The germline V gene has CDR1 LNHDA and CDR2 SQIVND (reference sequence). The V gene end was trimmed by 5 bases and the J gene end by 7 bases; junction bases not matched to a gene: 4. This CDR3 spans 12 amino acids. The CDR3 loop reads CASSPRTGGYTF. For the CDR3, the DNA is TGTGCCAGTAGTCCTAGGACAGGTGGCTACACCTTC.

CDR3 protein: CAISGTSGSSSYEQYF. In nucleotides, the CDR3 is TGTGCCATCAGCGGGACTAGCGGGAGTAGTAGCTACGAGCAGTACTTC. The chain uses TRBV10-3 and TRBJ2-7; the match to TRBD2 covers 14 bases. The CDR3 runs to 16 residues. Germline V gene data show CDR1 as ENHRY and CDR2 as SYGVKD. The V and J ends lost 6 bases and 3 bases, in that order; junction bases with no gene match: 7.

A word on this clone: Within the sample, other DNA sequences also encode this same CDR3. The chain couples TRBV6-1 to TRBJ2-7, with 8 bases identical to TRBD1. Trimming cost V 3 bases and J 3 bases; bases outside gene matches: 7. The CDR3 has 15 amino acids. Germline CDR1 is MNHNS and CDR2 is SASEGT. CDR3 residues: CASSDPGTGFYEQYF. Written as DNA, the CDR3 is TGTGCCAGCAGTGACCCCGGGACAGGCTTCTACGAGCAGTACTTC.

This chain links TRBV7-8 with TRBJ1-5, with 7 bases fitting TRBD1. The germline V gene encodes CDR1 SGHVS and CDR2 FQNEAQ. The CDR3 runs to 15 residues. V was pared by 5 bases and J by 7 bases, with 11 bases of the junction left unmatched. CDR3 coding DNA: TGTGCCAGCAGCACTACCCACAGGGGAGGGCAGCCCCAGCATTTT. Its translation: CASSTTHRGGQPQHF.

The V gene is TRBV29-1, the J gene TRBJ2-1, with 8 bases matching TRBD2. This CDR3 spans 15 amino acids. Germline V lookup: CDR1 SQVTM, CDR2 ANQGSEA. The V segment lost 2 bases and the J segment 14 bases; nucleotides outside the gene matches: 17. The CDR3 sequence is CSVEHTIPGAGLEFF. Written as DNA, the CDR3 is TGCAGCGTTGAACACACTATTCCAGGGGCGGGACTAGAGTTCTTC.

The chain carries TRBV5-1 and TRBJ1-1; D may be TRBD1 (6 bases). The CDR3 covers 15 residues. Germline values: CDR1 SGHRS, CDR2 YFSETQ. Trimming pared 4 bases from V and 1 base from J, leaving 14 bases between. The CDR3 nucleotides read TGCGCCAGCAGCCCCCTTACGGGGGCGAACACTGAAGCTTTCTTT. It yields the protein CASSPLTGANTEAFF.

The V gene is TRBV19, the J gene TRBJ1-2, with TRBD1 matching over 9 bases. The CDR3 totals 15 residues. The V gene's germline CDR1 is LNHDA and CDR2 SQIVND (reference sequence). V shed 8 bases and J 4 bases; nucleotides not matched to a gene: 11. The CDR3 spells CASSGQGGRVYGYTF. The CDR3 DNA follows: TGTGCCAGTTCGGGACAGGGCGGACGGGTCTATGGCTACACCTTC.

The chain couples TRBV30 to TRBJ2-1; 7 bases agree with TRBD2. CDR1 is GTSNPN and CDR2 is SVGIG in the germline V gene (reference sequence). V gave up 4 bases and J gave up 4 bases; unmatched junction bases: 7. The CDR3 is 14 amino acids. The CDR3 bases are TGTGCCTGGACTTCGGGGGGAGGGTACAATGAGCAGTTCTTC. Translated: CAWTSGGGYNEQFF.

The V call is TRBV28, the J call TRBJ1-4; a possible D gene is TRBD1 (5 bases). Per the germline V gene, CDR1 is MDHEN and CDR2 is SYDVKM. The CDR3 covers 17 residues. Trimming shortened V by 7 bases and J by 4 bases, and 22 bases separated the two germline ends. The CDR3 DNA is TGTGCCAGCATTCCTAATCCGGGACGGTCTTTTAATGAAAAACTGTTTTTT. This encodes CASIPNPGRSFNEKLFF.

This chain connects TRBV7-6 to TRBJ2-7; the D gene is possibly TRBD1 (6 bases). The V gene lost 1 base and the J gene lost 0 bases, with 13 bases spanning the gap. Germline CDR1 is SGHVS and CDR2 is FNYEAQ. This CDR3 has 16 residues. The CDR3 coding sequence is TGTGCCAGCAGCTTAGAAGCGACAGGAAACTCCTACGAGCAGTACTTC. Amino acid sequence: CASSLEATGNSYEQYF.

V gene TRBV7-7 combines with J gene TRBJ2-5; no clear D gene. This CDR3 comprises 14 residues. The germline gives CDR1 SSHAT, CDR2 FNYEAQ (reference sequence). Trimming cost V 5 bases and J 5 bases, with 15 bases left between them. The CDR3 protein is CASSPTGSVETQYF. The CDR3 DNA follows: TGTGCCAGCAGCCCAACCGGGTCGGTGGAGACCCAGTACTTC. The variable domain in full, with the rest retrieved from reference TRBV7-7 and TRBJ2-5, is GAGVSQSPRYKVTKRGQDVTLRCDPISSHATLYWYQQALGQGPEFLTYFNYEAQPDKSGLPSDRFSAERPEGSISTLTIQRTEQRDSAMYRCASSPTGSVETQYFGPGTRLLVL.

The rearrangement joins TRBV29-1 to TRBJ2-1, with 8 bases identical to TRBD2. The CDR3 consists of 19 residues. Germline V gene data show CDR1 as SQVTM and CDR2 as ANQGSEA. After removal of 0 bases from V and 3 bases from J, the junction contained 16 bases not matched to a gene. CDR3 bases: TGCAGCGTTGAAGATCTTCTAGCGGGCACCTCTAAAAACTACAATGAGCAGTTCTTC. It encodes CSVEDLLAGTSKNYNEQFF.

In nucleotides, the CDR3 is TGCGCCAGCAGCTTGTCGGGGACAGCGAAAGAGACCCAGTACTTC. The encoded protein is CASSLSGTAKETQYF. The V call is TRBV5-1, the J call TRBJ2-5, with 7 nucleotides matching TRBD1. The CDR3 is 15 amino acids. J was trimmed by 3 bases and V by 1 base; bases with no gene match: 6. CDR1 and CDR2 from the germline V gene are SGHRS and YFSETQ. Using reference TRBV5-1 and TRBJ2-5 for the parts outside the CDR3, the full variable domain is KAGVTQTPRYLIKTRGQQVTLSCSPISGHRSVSWYQQTPGQGLQFLFEYFSETQRNKGNFPGRFSGRQFSNSRSEMNVSTLELGDSALYLCASSLSGTAKETQYFGPGTRLLVL.

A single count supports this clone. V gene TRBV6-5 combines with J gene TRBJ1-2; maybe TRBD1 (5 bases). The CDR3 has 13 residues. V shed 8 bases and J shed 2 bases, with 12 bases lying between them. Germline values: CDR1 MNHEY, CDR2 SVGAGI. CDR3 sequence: CASRYRDNYGYTF. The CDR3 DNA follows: TGTGCCAGCCGCTACCGGGACAACTATGGCTACACCTTC.

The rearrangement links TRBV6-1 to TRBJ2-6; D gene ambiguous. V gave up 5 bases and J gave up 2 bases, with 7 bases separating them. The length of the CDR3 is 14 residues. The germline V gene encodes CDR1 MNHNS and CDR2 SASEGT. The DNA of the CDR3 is TGTGCCAGCAGTATTGAAGCTGGGGCCAACGTCCTGACTTTC. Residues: CASSIEAGANVLTF.

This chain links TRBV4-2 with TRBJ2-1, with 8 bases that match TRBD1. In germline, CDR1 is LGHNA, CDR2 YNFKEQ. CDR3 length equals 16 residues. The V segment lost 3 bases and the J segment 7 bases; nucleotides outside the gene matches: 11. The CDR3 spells CASSHPGQGDRNEQFF. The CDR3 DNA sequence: TGTGCCAGCAGCCATCCAGGACAGGGTGACAGGAATGAGCAGTTCTTC.

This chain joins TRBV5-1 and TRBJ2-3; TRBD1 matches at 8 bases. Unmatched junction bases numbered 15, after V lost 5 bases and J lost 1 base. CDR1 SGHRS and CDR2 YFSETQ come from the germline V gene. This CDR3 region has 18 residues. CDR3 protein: CASRLRVTGDSGTDTQYF. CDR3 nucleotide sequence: TGCGCCAGCAGATTGAGGGTGACAGGGGACAGTGGCACAGATACGCAGTATTTT. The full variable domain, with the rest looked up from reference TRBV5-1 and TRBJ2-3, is KAGVTQTPRYLIKTRGQQVTLSCSPISGHRSVSWYQQTPGQGLQFLFEYFSETQRNKGNFPGRFSGRQFSNSRSEMNVSTLELGDSALYLCASRLRVTGDSGTDTQYFGPGTRLTVL.

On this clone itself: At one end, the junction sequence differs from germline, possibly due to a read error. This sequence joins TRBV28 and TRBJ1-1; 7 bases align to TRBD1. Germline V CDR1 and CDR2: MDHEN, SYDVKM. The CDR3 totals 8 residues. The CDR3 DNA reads TGTGCCACCGAAGGGACAGTATTT. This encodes CATEGTVF. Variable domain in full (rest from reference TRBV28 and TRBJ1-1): DVKVTQSSRYLVKRTGEKVFLECVQDMDHENMFWYRQDPGLGLRLIYFSYDVKMKEKGDIPEGYSVSREKKERFSLILESASTNQTSMYLCATEGTVFGQGTRLTVV.

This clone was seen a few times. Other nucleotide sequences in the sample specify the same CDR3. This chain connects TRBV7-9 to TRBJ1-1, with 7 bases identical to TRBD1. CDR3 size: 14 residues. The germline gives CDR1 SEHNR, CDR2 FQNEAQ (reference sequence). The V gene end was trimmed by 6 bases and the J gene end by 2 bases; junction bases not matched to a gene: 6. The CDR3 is CASSPGQANTEAFF. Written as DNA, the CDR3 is TGTGCCAGCAGTCCCGGACAGGCCAACACTGAAGCTTTCTTT.

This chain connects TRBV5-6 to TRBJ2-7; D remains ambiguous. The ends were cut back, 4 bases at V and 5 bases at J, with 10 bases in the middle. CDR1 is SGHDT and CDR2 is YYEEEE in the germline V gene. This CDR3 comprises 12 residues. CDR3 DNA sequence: TGTGCCAGCAGCCGGCAGGTACACGAGCAGTACTTC. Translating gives CASSRQVHEQYF.

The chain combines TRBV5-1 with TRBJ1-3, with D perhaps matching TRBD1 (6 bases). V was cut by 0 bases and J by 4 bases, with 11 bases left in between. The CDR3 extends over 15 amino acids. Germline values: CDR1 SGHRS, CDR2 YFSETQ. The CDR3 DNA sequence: TGCGCCAGCAGCTTGGCACAGGGTGAGGGAAACACCATATATTTT. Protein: CASSLAQGEGNTIYF.

The CDR3 is CASRSRDRSHTEAFF. Here the CDR3 DNA reads TGTGCCAGCAGATCTAGGGACAGAAGTCACACTGAAGCTTTCTTT. J is TRBJ1-1 and V is TRBV27; 7 positions agree with TRBD1. Germline V gives CDR1 MNHEY, CDR2 SMNVEV (reference sequence). The V gene end was trimmed by 6 bases and the J gene end by 3 bases; junction bases not matched to a gene: 10. The CDR3 length is 15 residues.

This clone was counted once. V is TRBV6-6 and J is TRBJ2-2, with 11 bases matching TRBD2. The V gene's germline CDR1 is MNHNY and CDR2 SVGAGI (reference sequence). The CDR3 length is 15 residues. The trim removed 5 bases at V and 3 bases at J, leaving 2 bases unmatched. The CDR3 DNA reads TGTGCCAGCAGTGCGGGACTAGCGGACACCGGGGAGCTGTTTTTT. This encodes CASSAGLADTGELFF.

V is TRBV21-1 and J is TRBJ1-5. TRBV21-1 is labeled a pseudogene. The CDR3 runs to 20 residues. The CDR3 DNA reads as TGTGCCAGCAGCTGGAATGAACGGTCACGGGGGGCTGTAGGGCCTCAGCCCCAGCATTTT. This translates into CASSWNERSRGAVGPQPQHF.